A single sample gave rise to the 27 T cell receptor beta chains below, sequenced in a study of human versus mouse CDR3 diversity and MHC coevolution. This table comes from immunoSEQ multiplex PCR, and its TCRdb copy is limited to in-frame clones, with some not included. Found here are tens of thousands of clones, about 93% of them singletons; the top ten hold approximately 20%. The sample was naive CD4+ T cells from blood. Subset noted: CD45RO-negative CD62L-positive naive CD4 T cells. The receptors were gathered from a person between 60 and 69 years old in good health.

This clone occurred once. CDR3 sequence (DNA): TGTGCCAGCAGCCACCCAGGACTAGCGGGGGACTACGAGCAGTACTTC. Its translation is CASSHPGLAGDYEQYF. This rearrangement joins TRBV4-2 to TRBJ2-7; 13 nucleotides align to TRBD2. From germline, CDR1 is LGHNA and CDR2 YNFKEQ. V trimming: 3 bases; J trimming: 3 bases; junction bases outside the gene matches: 5. CDR3 size: 16 residues.

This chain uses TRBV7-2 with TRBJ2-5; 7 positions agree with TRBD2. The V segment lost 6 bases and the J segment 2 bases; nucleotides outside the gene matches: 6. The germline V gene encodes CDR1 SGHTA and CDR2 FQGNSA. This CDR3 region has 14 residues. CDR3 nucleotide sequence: TGTGCCAGCAGTCAGGTGGGGGGGCAAGAGACCCAGTACTTC. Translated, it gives CASSQVGGQETQYF.

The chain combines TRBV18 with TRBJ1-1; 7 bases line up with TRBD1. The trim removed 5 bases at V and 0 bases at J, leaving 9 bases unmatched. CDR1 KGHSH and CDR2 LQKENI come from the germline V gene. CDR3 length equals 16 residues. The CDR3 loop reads CASSSDRERMNTEAFF. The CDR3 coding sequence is TGTGCCAGCTCATCCGACAGGGAGAGAATGAACACTGAAGCTTTCTTT.

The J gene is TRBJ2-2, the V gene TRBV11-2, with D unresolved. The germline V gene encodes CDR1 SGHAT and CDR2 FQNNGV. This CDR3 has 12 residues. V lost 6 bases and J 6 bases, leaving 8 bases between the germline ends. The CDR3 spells CASRWSAGELFF. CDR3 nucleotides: TGTGCCAGCAGGTGGTCGGCCGGGGAGCTGTTTTTT.

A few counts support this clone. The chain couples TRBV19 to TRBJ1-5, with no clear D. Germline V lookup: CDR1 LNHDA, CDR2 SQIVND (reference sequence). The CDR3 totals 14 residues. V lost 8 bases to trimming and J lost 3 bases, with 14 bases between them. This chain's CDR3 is CASHRWANNQPQHF. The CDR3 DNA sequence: TGTGCCAGTCATCGCTGGGCAAACAATCAGCCCCAGCATTTT.

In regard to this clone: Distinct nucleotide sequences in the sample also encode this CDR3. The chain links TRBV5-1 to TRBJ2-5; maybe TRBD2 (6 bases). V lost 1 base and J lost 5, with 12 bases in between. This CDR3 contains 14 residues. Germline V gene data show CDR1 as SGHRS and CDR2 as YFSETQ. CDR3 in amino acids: CASSLPGGGETQYF. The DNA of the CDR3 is TGCGCCAGCAGCTTGCCCGGAGGAGGGGAGACCCAGTACTTC.

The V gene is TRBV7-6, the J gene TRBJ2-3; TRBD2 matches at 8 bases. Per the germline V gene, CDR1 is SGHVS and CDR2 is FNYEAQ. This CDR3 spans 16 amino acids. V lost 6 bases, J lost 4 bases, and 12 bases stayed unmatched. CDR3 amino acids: CASSSAGGGGPDTQYF. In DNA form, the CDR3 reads TGTGCCAGCAGTTCCGCCGGGGGGGGAGGCCCAGATACGCAGTATTTT.

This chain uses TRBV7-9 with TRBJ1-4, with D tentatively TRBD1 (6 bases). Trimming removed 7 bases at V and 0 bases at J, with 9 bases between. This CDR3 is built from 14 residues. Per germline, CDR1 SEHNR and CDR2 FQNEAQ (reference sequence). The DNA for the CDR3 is TGTGCCAGCATCGAGGGGGCAACTAATGAAAAACTGTTTTTT. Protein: CASIEGATNEKLFF.

This CDR3 reads CASSEIAAPNSPLHF. CDR3 DNA sequence: TGTGCCAGCAGTGAGATTGCGGCACCAAATTCACCCCTCCACTTT. This chain joins TRBV6-1 and TRBJ1-6; D is unclear. The V gene's germline CDR1 is MNHNS and CDR2 SASEGT. V was shortened by 3 bases and J by 7 bases, with 13 bases between the two germline ends. There are 15 residues in the CDR3.

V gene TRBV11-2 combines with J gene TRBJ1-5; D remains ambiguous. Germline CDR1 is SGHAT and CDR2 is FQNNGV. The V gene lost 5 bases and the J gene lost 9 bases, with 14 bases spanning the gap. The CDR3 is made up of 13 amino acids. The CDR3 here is CASSPLTGGPQHF. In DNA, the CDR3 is TGTGCCAGCAGCCCTCTAACCGGAGGGCCCCAGCATTTT.

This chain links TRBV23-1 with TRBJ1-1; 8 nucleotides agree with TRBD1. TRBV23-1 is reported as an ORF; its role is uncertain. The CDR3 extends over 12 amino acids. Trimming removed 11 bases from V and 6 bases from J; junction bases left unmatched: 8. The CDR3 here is CAVRTGIPEAFF. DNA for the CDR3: TGCGCCGTAAGGACAGGGATCCCTGAAGCTTTCTTT.

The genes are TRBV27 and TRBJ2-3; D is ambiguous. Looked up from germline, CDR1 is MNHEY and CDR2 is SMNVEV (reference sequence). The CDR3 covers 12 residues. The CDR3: CPHTPSADTQYF. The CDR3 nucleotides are TGTCCCCATACGCCCAGCGCAGATACGCAGTATTTT.

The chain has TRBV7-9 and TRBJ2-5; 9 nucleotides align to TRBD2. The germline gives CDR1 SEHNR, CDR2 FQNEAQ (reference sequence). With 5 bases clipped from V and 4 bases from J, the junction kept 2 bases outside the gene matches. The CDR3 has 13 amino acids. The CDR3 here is CASSAGGGETQYF. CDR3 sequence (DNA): TGTGCCAGCAGCGCGGGGGGGGGAGAGACCCAGTACTTC.

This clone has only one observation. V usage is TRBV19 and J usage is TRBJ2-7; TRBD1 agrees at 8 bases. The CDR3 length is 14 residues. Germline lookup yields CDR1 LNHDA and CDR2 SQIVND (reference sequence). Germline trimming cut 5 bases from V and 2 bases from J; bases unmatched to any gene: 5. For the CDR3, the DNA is TGTGCCAGTAGTTTAGGACAGGGAGCCTACGAGCAGTACTTC. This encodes CASSLGQGAYEQYF. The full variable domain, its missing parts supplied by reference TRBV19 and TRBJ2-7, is DGGITQSPKYLFRKEGQNVTLSCEQNLNHDAMYWYRQDPGQGLRLIYYSQIVNDFQKGDIAEGYSVSREKKESFPLTVTSAQKNPTAFYLCASSLGQGAYEQYFGPGTRLTVT.

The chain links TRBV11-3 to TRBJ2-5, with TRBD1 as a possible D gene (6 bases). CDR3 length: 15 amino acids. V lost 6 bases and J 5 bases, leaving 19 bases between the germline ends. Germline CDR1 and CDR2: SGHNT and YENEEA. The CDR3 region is CASRMENRVDETQYF. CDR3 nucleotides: TGTGCCAGCAGAATGGAAAACAGGGTGGACGAGACCCAGTACTTC.

The CDR3 DNA reads as TGTGCCACCAGCAGAGACCTCCTTAATACAGGGGGTGAGCAGTTCTTC. It is translated as CATSRDLLNTGGEQFF. The chain combines TRBV15 with TRBJ2-1; TRBD1 matches 8 bases. The junction had 10 bases not matched to a gene; V was cut back by 0 bases and J by 9 bases. Germline CDR1 reads LNHNV; CDR2 reads YYDKDF (reference sequence). The CDR3 covers 16 residues.

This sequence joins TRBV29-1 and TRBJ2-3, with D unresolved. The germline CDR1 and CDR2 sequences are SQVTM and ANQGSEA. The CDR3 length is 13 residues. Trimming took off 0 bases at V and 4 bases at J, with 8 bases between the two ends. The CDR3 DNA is TGCAGCGTTGAAGATCCAGGATCAGATACGCAGTATTTT. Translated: CSVEDPGSDTQYF.

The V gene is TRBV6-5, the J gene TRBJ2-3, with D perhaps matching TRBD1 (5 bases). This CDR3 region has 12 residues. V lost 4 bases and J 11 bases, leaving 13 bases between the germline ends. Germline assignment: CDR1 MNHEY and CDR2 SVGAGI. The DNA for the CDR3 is TGTGCCAGCAGTTCCCCCCCCAGGGAGCAGTATTTT. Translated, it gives CASSSPPREQYF.

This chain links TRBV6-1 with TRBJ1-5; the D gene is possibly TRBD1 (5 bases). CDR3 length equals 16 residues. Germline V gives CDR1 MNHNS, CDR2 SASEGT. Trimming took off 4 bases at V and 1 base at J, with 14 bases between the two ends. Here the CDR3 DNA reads TGTGCCAGCAGTGTCGAAGGGGCTGCGAGCAATCAGCCCCAGCATTTT. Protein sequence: CASSVEGAASNQPQHF.

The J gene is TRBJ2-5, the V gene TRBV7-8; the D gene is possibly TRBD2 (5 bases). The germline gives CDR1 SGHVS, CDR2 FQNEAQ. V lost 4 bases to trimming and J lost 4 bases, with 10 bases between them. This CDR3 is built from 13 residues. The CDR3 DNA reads TGTGCCAGCAGCTGGACTTCCGGAGAGACCCAGTACTTC. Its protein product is CASSWTSGETQYF.

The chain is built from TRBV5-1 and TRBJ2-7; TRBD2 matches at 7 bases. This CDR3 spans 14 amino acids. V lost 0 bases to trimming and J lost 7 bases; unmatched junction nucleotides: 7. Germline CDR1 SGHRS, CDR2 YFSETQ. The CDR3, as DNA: TGCGCCAGCAGCTTGGGCCTAGCGGATACAGAGCAGTACTTC. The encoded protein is CASSLGLADTEQYF.

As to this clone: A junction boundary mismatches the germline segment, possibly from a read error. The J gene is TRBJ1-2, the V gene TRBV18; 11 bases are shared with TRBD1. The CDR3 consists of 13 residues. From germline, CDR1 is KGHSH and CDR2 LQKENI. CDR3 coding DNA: TGTGCCAGCTCACCAATGGACAGGGGGCGGATGGACTTC. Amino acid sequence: CASSPMDRGRMDF.

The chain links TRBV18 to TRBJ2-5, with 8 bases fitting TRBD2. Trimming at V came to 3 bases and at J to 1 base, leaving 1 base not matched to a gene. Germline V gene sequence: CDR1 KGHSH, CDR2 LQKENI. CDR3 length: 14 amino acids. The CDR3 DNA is TGTGCCAGCTCACCGGGGACTAGCCAAGAGACCCAGTACTTC. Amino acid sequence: CASSPGTSQETQYF.

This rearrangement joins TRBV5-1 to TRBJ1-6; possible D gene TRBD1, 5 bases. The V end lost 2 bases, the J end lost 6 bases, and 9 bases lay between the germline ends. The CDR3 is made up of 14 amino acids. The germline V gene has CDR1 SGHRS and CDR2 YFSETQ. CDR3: CASSLSGSNSPLHF. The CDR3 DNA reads TGCGCCAGCAGCTTATCAGGGTCTAATTCACCCCTCCACTTT.

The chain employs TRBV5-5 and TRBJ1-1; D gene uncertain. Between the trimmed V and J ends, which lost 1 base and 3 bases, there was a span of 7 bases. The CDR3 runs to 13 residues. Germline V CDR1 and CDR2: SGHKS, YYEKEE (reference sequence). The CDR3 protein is CASSLLYDTEAFF. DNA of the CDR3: TGTGCCAGCAGCTTGCTCTACGACACTGAAGCTTTCTTT.

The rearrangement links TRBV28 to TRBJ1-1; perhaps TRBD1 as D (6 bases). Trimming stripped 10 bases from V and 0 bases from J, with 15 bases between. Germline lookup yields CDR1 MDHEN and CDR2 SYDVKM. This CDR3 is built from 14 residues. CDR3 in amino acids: CATIGTPLNTEAFF. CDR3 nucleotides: TGTGCCACCATTGGGACACCTCTGAACACTGAAGCTTTCTTT.

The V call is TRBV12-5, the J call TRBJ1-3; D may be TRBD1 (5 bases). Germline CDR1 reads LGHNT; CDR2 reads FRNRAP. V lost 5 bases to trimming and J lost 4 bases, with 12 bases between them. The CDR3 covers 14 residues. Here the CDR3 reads CASGPPGGGNTIYF. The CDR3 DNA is TGTGCTAGTGGTCCCCCGGGGGGAGGAAACACCATATATTTT.